Sequencing of this T cell receptor beta chain was carried out in a study of control samples from healthy donors and cancer patients. Method: immunoSEQ multiplex PCR; TCRdb's copy keeps in-frame clones and lacks some. The sample carries about 160,000 clones, approximately 94% recorded once. The CDR3 spans 17 residues. V lost 3 bases, J lost 7 bases, and 21 bases lay in between. CDR1 is LGHDT and CDR2 is YNNKEL in the germline V gene (reference sequence). This sequence was found in a man in his 60s with colorectal cancer. The rearrangement joins TRBV3-1 (or the pseudogene TRBV3-2) to TRBJ2-2; D possibly corresponds to TRBD1 (5 bases). Material: PBMCs. The CDR3 region is CASSHPFGRGVVGELFF. In nucleotides, the CDR3 is TGTGCCAGCAGCCATCCCTTCGGAAGGGGTGTTGTCGGGGAGCTGTTTTTT.